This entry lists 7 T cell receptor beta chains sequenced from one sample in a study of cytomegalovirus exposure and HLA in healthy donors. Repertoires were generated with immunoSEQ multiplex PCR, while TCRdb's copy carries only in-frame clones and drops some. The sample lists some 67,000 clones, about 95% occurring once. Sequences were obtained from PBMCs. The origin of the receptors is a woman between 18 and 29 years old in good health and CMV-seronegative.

The CDR3 protein is CASSLEVRGTGGNYGYTF. The CDR3 DNA is TGCGCCAGCAGCTTGGAAGTGAGGGGGACAGGAGGAAACTATGGCTACACCTTC. The chain employs TRBV5-1 and TRBJ1-2, with 8 bases identical to TRBD1. The V gene end was trimmed by 0 bases and the J gene end by 2 bases; junction bases not matched to a gene: 12. CDR3 size: 18 residues. The germline CDR1 and CDR2 sequences are SGHRS and YFSETQ.

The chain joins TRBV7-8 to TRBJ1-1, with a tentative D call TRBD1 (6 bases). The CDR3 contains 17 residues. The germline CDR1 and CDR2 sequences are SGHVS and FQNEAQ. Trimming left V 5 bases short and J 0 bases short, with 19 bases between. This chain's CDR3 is CASSRGTPNTMNTEAFF. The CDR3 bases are TGTGCCAGCAGCCGAGGGACACCTAATACCATGAACACTGAAGCTTTCTTT.

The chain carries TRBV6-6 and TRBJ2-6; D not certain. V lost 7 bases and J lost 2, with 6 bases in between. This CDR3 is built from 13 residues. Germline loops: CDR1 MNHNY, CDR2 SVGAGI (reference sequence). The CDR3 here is CASTQTGANVLTF. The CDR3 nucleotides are TGTGCCAGCACCCAGACTGGGGCCAACGTCCTGACTTTC.

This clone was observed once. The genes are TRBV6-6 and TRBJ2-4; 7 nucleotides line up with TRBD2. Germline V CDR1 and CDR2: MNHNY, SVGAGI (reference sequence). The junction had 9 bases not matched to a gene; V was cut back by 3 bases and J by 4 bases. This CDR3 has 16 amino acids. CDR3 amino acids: CASSYSGRTEKNIQYF. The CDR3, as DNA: TGTGCCAGCAGTTATTCCGGGAGGACGGAGAAAAACATTCAGTACTTC.

In DNA form, the CDR3 reads TGTGCCAGCAGCTTGGAAGGGGCGCGGAACTATGGCTACACCTTC. Protein sequence: CASSLEGARNYGYTF. The chain joins TRBV5-6 to TRBJ1-2; D perhaps matches TRBD1 (5 bases). Trimming removed 0 bases at V and 2 bases at J, with 11 bases between. The length of the CDR3 is 15 residues. Germline loops: CDR1 SGHDT, CDR2 YYEEEE.

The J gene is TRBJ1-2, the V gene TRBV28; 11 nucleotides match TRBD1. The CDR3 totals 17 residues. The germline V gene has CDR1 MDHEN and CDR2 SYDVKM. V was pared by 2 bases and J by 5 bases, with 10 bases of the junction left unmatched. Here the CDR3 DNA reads TGTGCCAGCAGTTTAAGTTCCTTCGGGACAGGGGGATATGGCTACACCTTC. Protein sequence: CASSLSSFGTGGYGYTF.

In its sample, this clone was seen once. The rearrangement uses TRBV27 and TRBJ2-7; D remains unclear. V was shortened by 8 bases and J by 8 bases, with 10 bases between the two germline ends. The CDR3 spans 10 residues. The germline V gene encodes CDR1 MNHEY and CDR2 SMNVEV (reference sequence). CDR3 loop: CASEDFKQYF. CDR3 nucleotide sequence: TGTGCCAGCGAGGATTTCAAGCAGTACTTC.